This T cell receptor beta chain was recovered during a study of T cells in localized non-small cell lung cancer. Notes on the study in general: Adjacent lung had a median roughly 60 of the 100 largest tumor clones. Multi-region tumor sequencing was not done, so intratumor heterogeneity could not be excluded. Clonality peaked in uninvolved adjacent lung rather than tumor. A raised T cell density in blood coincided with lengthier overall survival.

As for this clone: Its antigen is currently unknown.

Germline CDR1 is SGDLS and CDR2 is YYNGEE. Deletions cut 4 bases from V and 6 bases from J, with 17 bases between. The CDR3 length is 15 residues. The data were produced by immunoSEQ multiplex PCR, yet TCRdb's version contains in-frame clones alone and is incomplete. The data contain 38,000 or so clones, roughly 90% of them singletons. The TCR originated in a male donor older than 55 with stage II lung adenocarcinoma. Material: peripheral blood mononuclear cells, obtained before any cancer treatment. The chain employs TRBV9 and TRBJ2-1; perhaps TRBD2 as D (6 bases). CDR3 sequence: CASSYGTHRGNEQFF. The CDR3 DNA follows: TGTGCCAGCAGCTACGGGACTCATCGCGGCAATGAGCAGTTCTTC.